The 29 T cell receptor beta chains below come from one sample, sequenced in a study of CD4 T cells in relation to SARS-CoV-2 and coronaviruses. The data were produced by immunoSEQ multiplex PCR, yet TCRdb's version contains in-frame clones alone and is incomplete. The table has tens of thousands of clones, around 76% seen once. These TCRs' antigens remain unknown. The unexposed donors gave CD4+ T cells in about 2011-2019, prior to COVID-19. CD4+ T cells were isolated from the cells after 10 days of culture. The source material was CD4+ T cells from PBMCs, cultured in vitro. These receptors were obtained from a human donor in good health.

This chain joins TRBV11-2 and TRBJ2-3; 7 positions agree with TRBD2. Germline-derived CDR1 and CDR2 are SGHAT and FQNNGV. There are 15 residues in the CDR3. V dropped 0 bases and J dropped 4; count of bases not matched to a gene: 4. The CDR3 protein is CASSLEGGPADTQYF. The CDR3 region has the DNA TGTGCCAGCAGCTTAGAGGGAGGGCCTGCAGATACGCAGTATTTT. The entire variable domain, with the rest obtained from reference TRBV11-2 and TRBJ2-3, is as follows: EAGVAQSPRYKIIEKRQSVAFWCNPISGHATLYWYQQILGQGPKLLIQFQNNGVVDDSQLPKDRFSAERLKGVDSTLKIQPAKLEDSAVYLCASSLEGGPADTQYFGPGTRLTVL.

The rearrangement joins TRBV2 to TRBJ2-2, with 9 bases lining up with TRBD2. The germline V gene has CDR1 SNHLY and CDR2 FYNNEI. This CDR3 comprises 15 residues. V trimming: 7 bases; J trimming: 3 bases; junction bases outside the gene matches: 6. CDR3 nucleotides: TGTGCCAGCACTCGACTAGCGGAGTACACCGGGGAGCTGTTTTTT. Encoded protein: CASTRLAEYTGELFF.

J is TRBJ1-4 and V is TRBV28; D unclear. Germline CDR1 and CDR2: MDHEN and SYDVKM. Trimming removed 5 bases at V and 5 bases at J, with 9 bases between. The CDR3 has 13 amino acids. CDR3 residues: CASSPHQNEKLFF. The CDR3 DNA reads TGTGCCAGCAGTCCTCATCAGAATGAAAAACTGTTTTTT.

This clone appeared once. This sequence joins TRBV7-8 and TRBJ1-3; D gene uncertain. Trimming left V 7 bases short and J 0 bases short, with 19 bases between. Germline V gives CDR1 SGHVS, CDR2 FQNEAQ. The CDR3 extends over 17 amino acids. The CDR3 nucleotides read TGTGCCAGCACCCCTACATTGGACGTAAGCTCTGGAAACACCATATATTTT. This gives the protein CASTPTLDVSSGNTIYF.

The rearrangement uses TRBV7-9 and TRBJ1-1; 8 nucleotides agree with TRBD1. This CDR3 is built from 17 residues. J lost 0 bases, V lost 1 base, and 7 bases had no gene match. CDR1 is SEHNR, CDR2 FQNEAQ, per germline (reference sequence). In nucleotides, the CDR3 is TGTGCCAGCAGCTTAGGAACAGGGGGAACCATGAACACTGAAGCTTTCTTT. Amino acid sequence: CASSLGTGGTMNTEAFF.

The chain couples TRBV3-1 (or the pseudogene TRBV3-2) to TRBJ2-7; TRBD2 matches at 10 bases. The trim removed 1 base at V and 6 bases at J, leaving 3 bases unmatched. Germline V gene sequence: CDR1 LGHDT, CDR2 YNNKEL (reference sequence). CDR3 length: 14 residues. CDR3 loop: CASSQAAGGAEQYF. The CDR3 nucleotides are TGTGCCAGCAGCCAAGCAGCGGGAGGGGCCGAGCAGTACTTC.

This clone appeared a single time. The genes are TRBV6-6 and TRBJ2-7, with D perhaps matching TRBD2 (5 bases). This CDR3 comprises 12 residues. Germline V gene lookup returns CDR1 MNHNY and CDR2 SVGAGI (reference sequence). The germline V and J ends were trimmed by 6 bases and 5 bases, with 11 bases remaining between them. CDR3 coding DNA: TGTGCCAGCAGCGCGGACGGGGACGAGCAGTACTTC. Translation: CASSADGDEQYF.

CDR3 bases: TGTGCCAGCAGCGGACAGGCAAGCTCCTACAATGAGCAGTTCTTC. Its translation is CASSGQASSYNEQFF. This rearrangement joins TRBV6-6 to TRBJ2-1; TRBD1 agrees at 7 bases. CDR3 length: 15 residues. Germline V gives CDR1 MNHNY, CDR2 SVGAGI (reference sequence). V was clipped by 6 bases and J by 0 bases; unmatched bases: 5.

The chain has TRBV6-5 and TRBJ1-4, with TRBD1 identical over 8 bases. Germline CDR1 and CDR2: MNHEY and SVGAGI. This CDR3 has 13 residues. The ends lost 10 bases at V and 6 bases at J; junction bases unmatched: 7. Here the CDR3 reads CATTGTGDEKLFF. The DNA for the CDR3 is TGTGCCACCACCGGGACAGGAGATGAAAAACTGTTTTTT.

This rearrangement joins TRBV5-1 to TRBJ1-5; the D gene is possibly TRBD1 (6 bases). There are 15 residues in the CDR3. Looked up from germline, CDR1 is SGHRS and CDR2 is YFSETQ. The V end was cut by 4 bases, the J end by 5 bases, with 16 bases between. The CDR3 nucleotides read TGCGCCAGCAGCCCGGGAGGGGGGCCCGATCAGCCCCAGCATTTT. Protein: CASSPGGGPDQPQHF.

This sequence joins TRBV27 and TRBJ2-1; 9 bases map to TRBD2. The CDR3 has 16 amino acids. With 5 bases clipped from V and 2 bases from J, the junction kept 7 bases outside the gene matches. Germline CDR1 is MNHEY and CDR2 is SMNVEV (reference sequence). The DNA for the CDR3 is TGTGCCAGCAGTCAGACTAGCGGAGGAGCCTACAATGAGCAGTTCTTC. Encoded protein: CASSQTSGGAYNEQFF.

This clone came up a few times. The V call is TRBV5-1, the J call TRBJ1-3; D is unresolved. The germline gives CDR1 SGHRS, CDR2 YFSETQ. The V gene lost 0 bases and the J gene lost 0 bases, with 1 base spanning the gap. The CDR3 loop spans 13 amino acids. Written as DNA, the CDR3 is TGCGCCAGCAGCTTGGCCTCTGGAAACACCATATATTTT. It codes for CASSLASGNTIYF.

The chain links TRBV6-5 to TRBJ2-7; 9 nucleotides match TRBD1. Germline CDR1 reads MNHEY; CDR2 reads SVGAGI. This CDR3 is built from 15 residues. The junction had 11 bases not matched to a gene; V was cut back by 6 bases and J by 5 bases. CDR3 nucleotides: TGTGCCAGCAGGCTAGAACAGGGGGCGGGCGACGAGCAGTACTTC. This codes for CASRLEQGAGDEQYF.

The chain uses TRBV7-9 and TRBJ2-5; D possibly corresponds to TRBD2 (6 bases). Per the germline V gene, CDR1 is SEHNR and CDR2 is FQNEAQ (reference sequence). This CDR3 contains 13 residues. Trimming removed 3 bases from V and 4 bases from J, with 9 bases in between. The CDR3 DNA reads as TGTGCCAGCAGCTTGGGGGGAGGAGAGACCCAGTACTTC. It translates to CASSLGGGETQYF.

The chain recombines TRBV12-3 or TRBV12-4 with TRBJ2-1; D not certain. V lost 7 bases, J lost 2 bases, and 9 bases lay in between. The CDR3 is 13 amino acids. The CDR3 loop reads CASTPPPYNEQFF. CDR3 DNA: TGTGCCAGCACCCCACCCCCCTACAATGAGCAGTTCTTC.

The V call is TRBV6-5, the J call TRBJ2-7; D may match TRBD1 or TRBD2 (5 bases each). V was trimmed by 0 bases and J by 0 bases, leaving 9 bases between them. Germline CDR1 is MNHEY and CDR2 is SVGAGI. The length of the CDR3 is 15 residues. The CDR3 DNA sequence: TGTGCCAGCAGTTACTCCGGGGACCACTCCTACGAGCAGTACTTC. Translated, it gives CASSYSGDHSYEQYF.

The rearrangement joins TRBV28 to TRBJ1-5; D uncertain. V was clipped by 5 bases and J by 0 bases, with 14 bases between them. Germline-derived CDR1 and CDR2 are MDHEN and SYDVKM. This CDR3 has 16 amino acids. CDR3 loop: CASSPPWSYSNQPQHF. The CDR3, as DNA: TGTGCCAGCAGTCCCCCATGGAGCTATAGCAATCAGCCCCAGCATTTT.

V is TRBV9 and J is TRBJ2-1; D not certain. The CDR3 spans 14 residues. Germline V gene data show CDR1 as SGDLS and CDR2 as YYNGEE. V was trimmed by 4 bases and J by 0 bases, leaving 8 bases between them. CDR3 bases: TGTGCCAGCAGCCTGGCGAGCTCCTACAATGAGCAGTTCTTC. This translates into CASSLASSYNEQFF.

The rearrangement uses TRBV6-5 and TRBJ2-1; D perhaps matches TRBD1 (6 bases). Germline V gene sequence: CDR1 MNHEY, CDR2 SVGAGI. This CDR3 spans 15 amino acids. Trimming shortened V by 5 bases and J by 4 bases, and 15 bases separated the two germline ends. CDR3 in amino acids: CASSNGQKRYNEQFF. DNA for the CDR3: TGTGCCAGCAGTAATGGACAGAAAAGATACAATGAGCAGTTCTTC.

V gene TRBV4-1 combines with J gene TRBJ2-5; 8 bases agree with TRBD2. The CDR3 totals 18 residues. With 1 base clipped from V and 5 bases from J, the junction kept 15 bases outside the gene matches. CDR1 and CDR2 (germline): MGHRA, YSYEKL. Here the CDR3 DNA reads TGCGCCAGCAGCCAAGTTGTCAGGAGCGGGAGAGGGTGGGAGACCCAGTACTTC. Translating it yields CASSQVVRSGRGWETQYF.

The gene calls are TRBV6-5 and TRBJ2-1; TRBD2 aligns across 12 bases. CDR1 and CDR2 (germline): MNHEY, SVGAGI. The CDR3 has 15 amino acids. V gave up 5 bases and J gave up 4 bases; unmatched junction bases: 3. The CDR3 DNA reads TGTGCCAGCAGTCTAGCGGGAGGGGAGTACAATGAGCAGTTCTTC. It codes for CASSLAGGEYNEQFF.

This clone was recorded only once. This chain joins TRBV19 and TRBJ2-6; 8 positions match TRBD2. J lost 4 bases, V lost 6 bases, and 8 bases had no gene match. Germline V CDR1 and CDR2: LNHDA, SQIVND (reference sequence). The CDR3 covers 16 residues. CDR3 in DNA: TGTGCCAGTAGCCACCGGGGGGGCGGAGGGGCCAACGTCCTGACTTTC. Residues: CASSHRGGGGANVLTF.

The gene calls are TRBV10-3 and TRBJ2-7; unclear D gene. Germline V gene sequence: CDR1 ENHRY, CDR2 SYGVKD. The V end lost 4 bases, the J end lost 4 bases, and 5 bases lay between the germline ends. The CDR3 totals 11 residues. The CDR3 DNA is TGTGCCATCAGTGCTGATTACGAGCAGTACTTC. Amino acid sequence: CAISADYEQYF.

The chain employs TRBV25-1 and TRBJ2-4; a weak D match, TRBD2 (5 bases). The germline V gene has CDR1 MGHDK and CDR2 SYGVNS. The ends were cut back, 3 bases at V and 8 bases at J, with 14 bases in the middle. The CDR3 loop spans 14 amino acids. CDR3: CASSDHGRRDIQYF. As DNA, the CDR3 is TGTGCCAGCAGTGACCACGGACGGCGGGACATTCAGTACTTC.

This chain connects TRBV29-1 to TRBJ2-3; possible D gene TRBD1, 5 bases. This CDR3 spans 12 amino acids. V was shortened by 2 bases and J by 6 bases, with 9 bases between the two germline ends. Germline CDR1 and CDR2: SQVTM and ANQGSEA. The CDR3 is CSVERGSDTQYF. CDR3 in DNA: TGCAGCGTTGAAAGGGGCTCGGATACGCAGTATTTT.

This sequence joins TRBV27 and TRBJ2-1, with 13 bases that match TRBD2. Germline V gene data show CDR1 as MNHEY and CDR2 as SMNVEV (reference sequence). V was clipped by 0 bases and J by 7 bases; unmatched bases: 6. The CDR3 is made up of 17 amino acids. The CDR3 loop is CASSLSIATSGRNEQFF. DNA for the CDR3: TGTGCCAGCAGTTTATCGATCGCGACTAGCGGGAGGAATGAGCAGTTCTTC.

This clone appeared a single time. This chain connects TRBV9 to TRBJ2-3; D uncertain. CDR3 length: 12 residues. CDR1 is SGDLS, CDR2 YYNGEE, per germline. Trimming left V 0 bases short and J 5 bases short, with 4 bases between. The DNA for the CDR3 is TGTGCCAGCAGCGTAGCCCAAGATACGCAGTATTTT. Translating it yields CASSVAQDTQYF. The full variable domain, its missing parts supplied by reference TRBV9 and TRBJ2-3, is DSGVTQTPKHLITATGQRVTLRCSPRSGDLSVYWYQQSLDQGLQFLIQYYNGEERAKGNILERFSAQQFPDLHSELNLSSLELGDSALYFCASSVAQDTQYFGPGTRLTVL.

This clone was detected only once. The chain is built from TRBV27 and TRBJ2-7, with 7 bases lining up with TRBD1. Germline V gives CDR1 MNHEY, CDR2 SMNVEV (reference sequence). V lost 6 bases, J lost 2 bases, and 7 bases stayed unmatched. This CDR3 contains 14 residues. CDR3 nucleotide sequence: TGTGCCAGCAGACCCACCGACAGGGCCTACGAGCAGTACTTC. This encodes CASRPTDRAYEQYF.

The chain employs TRBV9 and TRBJ2-1; 11 positions agree with TRBD2. CDR3 length equals 16 residues. CDR1 and CDR2 from the germline V gene are SGDLS and YYNGEE. V was clipped by 3 bases and J by 9 bases; unmatched bases: 11. The CDR3 DNA is TGTGCCAGCAGCGAGAGGAATAGCGGGAGGGCTGTTGAGCAGTTCTTC. This encodes CASSERNSGRAVEQFF.